What follows are 25 T cell receptor beta chains derived from one specimen sequenced in a study of shared clonotypes between healthy human individuals. Using immunoSEQ multiplex PCR, the repertoire was profiled, and TCRdb retains in-frame clones only, with some absent. The sample lists hundreds of thousands of clones, roughly 95% occurring once. The sequenced sample was naive CD4+ T cells sorted from blood. Subset specified: CD45RA+ positively selected. The receptors originated from a woman in her twenties or thirties in good health.

V gene TRBV7-3 combines with J gene TRBJ1-6; maybe TRBD1 (5 bases). V was pared by 5 bases and J by 9 bases, with 14 bases between. The germline gives CDR1 SGHTA, CDR2 FQGTGA. This CDR3 has 14 residues. The CDR3 coding sequence is TGTGCCAGCAGCCAATCCTCAGGGACTTCACCCCTCCACTTT. Its translation: CASSQSSGTSPLHF. Using reference TRBV7-3 and TRBJ1-6 for the parts outside the CDR3, the full variable domain is GAGVSQTPSNKVTEKGKYVELRCDPISGHTALYWYRQSLGQGPEFLIYFQGTGAADDSGLPNDRFFAVRPEGSVSTLKIQRTERGDSAVYLCASSQSSGTSPLHFGNGTRLTVT.

CDR3 in DNA: TGCGCCAGCAGCTTTCAGGGGTTTACCGGGGAGCTGTTTTTT. Protein: CASSFQGFTGELFF. The rearrangement links TRBV5-1 to TRBJ2-2, with D tentatively TRBD1 (6 bases). V shed 2 bases and J shed 5 bases, with 10 bases lying between them. The CDR3 has 14 residues. CDR1 SGHRS and CDR2 YFSETQ come from the germline V gene.

This clone has only one observation. This chain connects TRBV2 to TRBJ1-1, with D possibly being TRBD1 (5 bases). The CDR3 has 15 residues. The germline V gene encodes CDR1 SNHLY and CDR2 FYNNEI. Trimming took off 5 bases at V and 1 base at J, with 14 bases between the two ends. The CDR3 DNA reads TGTGCCAGCAGTTTCGTCCGGGACGGGAACACTGAAGCTTTCTTT. Its protein product is CASSFVRDGNTEAFF.

Note on this clone: An end of the junction does not agree with germline; a read error may underlie this. This chain joins TRBV5-6 and TRBJ2-1; TRBD2 aligns across 7 bases. Per the germline V gene, CDR1 is SGHDT and CDR2 is YYEEEE. The CDR3 sequence is 12 residues long. CDR3 sequence reads: CASSLGGNEQFF. DNA for the CDR3: TGTGCCAGCAGTTTGGGGGGGAATGAGCAGTTCTTC.

The genes are TRBV4-1 and TRBJ2-7, with TRBD1 matching 7 bases. This CDR3 region has 17 residues. The J segment lost 4 bases and the V segment lost 4 bases, leaving 16 bases of the junction unmatched. Germline V gene data show CDR1 as MGHRA and CDR2 as YSYEKL. This CDR3 is CASSPSTGSLLIYEQYF. As DNA, the CDR3 is TGCGCCAGCAGCCCCTCGACAGGGAGCCTCCTAATATACGAGCAGTACTTC.

The chain has TRBV18 and TRBJ1-1; 8 bases agree with TRBD1. The germline gives CDR1 KGHSH, CDR2 LQKENI. CDR3 length equals 13 residues. V lost 9 bases and J lost 3; bases outside the gene matches: 6. CDR3 region: CASCKQGDTEAFF. CDR3 bases: TGTGCCAGTTGTAAACAGGGGGACACTGAAGCTTTCTTT.

This chain joins TRBV5-1 and TRBJ1-1, with 8 nucleotides matching TRBD1. CDR3 length: 15 amino acids. Germline-derived CDR1 and CDR2 are SGHRS and YFSETQ. The V segment lost 2 bases and the J segment 1 base; nucleotides outside the gene matches: 4. The CDR3: CASSFGQGRNTEAFF. The CDR3 coding sequence is TGCGCCAGCAGCTTTGGACAGGGAAGGAACACTGAAGCTTTCTTT.

In nucleotides, the CDR3 is TGTGCCAGCTCACCCGCGTTCCTTCCAGATACGCAGTATTTT. The encoded protein is CASSPAFLPDTQYF. This sequence joins TRBV18 and TRBJ2-3; D uncertain. CDR3 length: 14 residues. The V end was cut by 3 bases, the J end by 4 bases, with 11 bases between. Germline V lookup: CDR1 KGHSH, CDR2 LQKENI.

The CDR3 reads CASRLAGGDTDTQYF. CDR3 DNA: TGTGCCAGCCGGCTAGCGGGAGGAGACACAGATACGCAGTATTTT. This chain joins TRBV5-4 and TRBJ2-3; 11 bases are shared with TRBD2. The CDR3 is 15 amino acids. Germline CDR1 reads SGHNT; CDR2 reads YYREEE (reference sequence). V trimming: 7 bases; J trimming: 2 bases; junction bases outside the gene matches: 6.

The rearrangement links TRBV11-2 to TRBJ1-4; unclear D gene. This CDR3 comprises 15 residues. Per the germline V gene, CDR1 is SGHAT and CDR2 is FQNNGV. Between the trimmed V and J ends, which lost 0 bases and 3 bases, there was a span of 8 bases. The CDR3: CASSLDGKANEKLFF. DNA for the CDR3: TGTGCCAGCAGCTTAGACGGGAAGGCTAATGAAAAACTGTTTTTT.

The chain links TRBV6-1 to TRBJ2-2; D remains ambiguous. Germline CDR1 is MNHNS and CDR2 is SASEGT. V lost 3 bases to trimming and J lost 1 base, with 6 bases between them. The CDR3 consists of 14 residues. The CDR3 loop reads CASSDNRNTGELFF. The CDR3 nucleotides read TGTGCCAGCAGTGATAACAGGAACACCGGGGAGCTGTTTTTT.

This rearrangement joins TRBV28 to TRBJ1-2; the D is unclear. The CDR3 extends over 18 amino acids. Germline-derived CDR1 and CDR2 are MDHEN and SYDVKM. V was pared by 6 bases and J by 3 bases, with 26 bases between. The CDR3 spells CASRLNIKEDKAYYGYTF. CDR3 nucleotide sequence: TGTGCCAGCAGGCTGAATATCAAGGAAGATAAGGCCTACTATGGCTACACCTTC.

The chain joins TRBV5-6 to TRBJ2-7, with 7 bases aligning to TRBD1. Germline loops: CDR1 SGHDT, CDR2 YYEEEE. The CDR3 runs 13 residues. The V and J ends lost 1 base and 5 bases, in that order; junction bases with no gene match: 3. CDR3 region: CASSLYRGNEQYF. CDR3 DNA sequence: TGTGCCAGCAGCTTGTACAGGGGCAACGAGCAGTACTTC.

The rearrangement joins TRBV27 to TRBJ2-7; D is ambiguous. V was pared by 7 bases and J by 3 bases, with 13 bases between. CDR3 length: 13 amino acids. The germline gives CDR1 MNHEY, CDR2 SMNVEV (reference sequence). CDR3 region: CASKGYQVYEQYF. The CDR3 region has the DNA TGTGCCAGCAAGGGATATCAGGTCTACGAGCAGTACTTC.

The chain combines TRBV28 with TRBJ2-7; D not certain. This CDR3 comprises 11 residues. Per germline, CDR1 MDHEN and CDR2 SYDVKM. V was clipped by 3 bases and J by 4 bases, with 4 bases between them. In DNA, the CDR3 is TGTGCCAGCAGTTTCACTTACGAGCAGTACTTC. This sequence encodes CASSFTYEQYF.

The rearrangement uses TRBV11-1 and TRBJ2-7, with TRBD2 identical over 8 bases. With 3 bases clipped from V and 6 bases from J, the junction kept 7 bases outside the gene matches. The CDR3 is 14 amino acids. Germline V gene sequence: CDR1 SGHAT, CDR2 FQDESV (reference sequence). CDR3 loop: CASSFDGLAGEQYF. The CDR3 DNA is TGTGCCAGCAGCTTTGACGGCCTAGCGGGCGAGCAGTACTTC.

The chain carries TRBV10-2 and TRBJ2-5; 8 bases fit TRBD2. Germline loops: CDR1 WSHSY, CDR2 SAAADI. The CDR3 is 17 residues long. Trimming removed 0 bases from V and 2 bases from J; junction bases left unmatched: 8. The CDR3 DNA sequence: TGCGCCAGCAGTGAGTCTCGGCGGCCGGGAGGGCAAGAGACCCAGTACTTC. Translation: CASSESRRPGGQETQYF.

This chain uses TRBV5-6 with TRBJ2-2, with D perhaps matching TRBD1 (5 bases). The CDR3 has 13 amino acids. Germline assignment: CDR1 SGHDT and CDR2 YYEEEE. Trimming took 2 bases from V and 8 from J, leaving 10 bases between them. In DNA, the CDR3 is TGTGCCAGCAGCTTAGGGGTCGCGGGGGAGCTGTTTTTT. Encoded protein: CASSLGVAGELFF.

The chain employs TRBV28 and TRBJ1-1, with a tentative D call TRBD1 (6 bases). CDR1 is MDHEN, CDR2 SYDVKM, per germline. Trimming pared 6 bases from V and 0 bases from J, leaving 17 bases between. The CDR3 totals 16 residues. The DNA for the CDR3 is TGTGCCAGCAGACAGGGTGGGTCCAGAATGAACACTGAAGCTTTCTTT. It yields the protein CASRQGGSRMNTEAFF. Full variable domain (rest looked up from reference TRBV28 and TRBJ1-1): DVKVTQSSRYLVKRTGEKVFLECVQDMDHENMFWYRQDPGLGLRLIYFSYDVKMKEKGDIPEGYSVSREKKERFSLILESASTNQTSMYLCASRQGGSRMNTEAFFGQGTRLTVV.

This CDR3 is CASQTSTGWNTEAFF. The DNA of the CDR3 is TGTGCCAGCCAAACCTCGACAGGATGGAACACTGAAGCTTTCTTT. V is TRBV19 and J is TRBJ1-1; perhaps TRBD1 as D (6 bases). This CDR3 spans 15 amino acids. V was shortened by 9 bases and J by 1 base, with 18 bases between the two germline ends. Germline values: CDR1 LNHDA, CDR2 SQIVND (reference sequence).

This chain uses TRBV27 with TRBJ1-4; D is unresolved. The CDR3 loop spans 18 amino acids. Germline V lookup: CDR1 MNHEY, CDR2 SMNVEV (reference sequence). Trimming took off 1 base at V and 0 bases at J, with 15 bases between the two ends. The DNA of the CDR3 is TGTGCCAGCAGTTTATGGTCCCCTCACAGCGCAACTAATGAAAAACTGTTTTTT. Its translation is CASSLWSPHSATNEKLFF.

The rearrangement links TRBV7-6 to TRBJ1-1, with 11 nucleotides matching TRBD1. J lost 10 bases, V lost 5 bases, and 9 bases had no gene match. Germline-derived CDR1 and CDR2 are SGHVS and FNYEAQ. The CDR3 spans 14 residues. The CDR3 here is CASSLPGQGAAAFF. CDR3 sequence (DNA): TGTGCCAGCAGCCTACCCGGACAGGGGGCAGCAGCTTTCTTT. The entire variable domain, with the rest obtained from reference TRBV7-6 and TRBJ1-1, is as follows: GAGVSQSPRYKVTKRGQDVALRCDPISGHVSLYWYRQALGQGPEFLTYFNYEAQQDKSGLPNDRFSAERPEGSISTLTIQRTEQRDSAMYRCASSLPGQGAAAFFGQGTRLTVV.

The rearrangement links TRBV4-2 to TRBJ1-2, with TRBD1 as a possible D gene (6 bases). The length of the CDR3 is 16 residues. Between the trimmed V and J ends, which lost 2 bases and 4 bases, there was a span of 17 bases. Germline V lookup: CDR1 LGHNA, CDR2 YNFKEQ. The CDR3 nucleotides are TGTGCCAGCAGCCAATCGGCTGAGGGGGGCGTCTATGGCTACACCTTC. It encodes CASSQSAEGGVYGYTF.

The chain carries TRBV5-4 and TRBJ2-3; 12 bases are a match to TRBD2. Germline CDR1 SGHNT, CDR2 YYREEE (reference sequence). The junction had 4 bases not matched to a gene; V was cut back by 2 bases and J by 3 bases. CDR3 size: 16 residues. DNA for the CDR3: TGTGCCAGCAGCTTAGGACTAGCGGGAACGACAGATACGCAGTATTTT. Amino acid sequence: CASSLGLAGTTDTQYF.

The gene calls are TRBV28 and TRBJ1-3; D is perhaps TRBD1 (5 bases). The germline V gene encodes CDR1 MDHEN and CDR2 SYDVKM. There are 14 residues in the CDR3. V lost 5 bases to trimming and J lost 4 bases, with 12 bases between them. The CDR3 DNA is TGTGCCAGCAGTCCTCCCTCAGGGGGAAACACCATATATTTT. The encoded protein is CASSPPSGGNTIYF.